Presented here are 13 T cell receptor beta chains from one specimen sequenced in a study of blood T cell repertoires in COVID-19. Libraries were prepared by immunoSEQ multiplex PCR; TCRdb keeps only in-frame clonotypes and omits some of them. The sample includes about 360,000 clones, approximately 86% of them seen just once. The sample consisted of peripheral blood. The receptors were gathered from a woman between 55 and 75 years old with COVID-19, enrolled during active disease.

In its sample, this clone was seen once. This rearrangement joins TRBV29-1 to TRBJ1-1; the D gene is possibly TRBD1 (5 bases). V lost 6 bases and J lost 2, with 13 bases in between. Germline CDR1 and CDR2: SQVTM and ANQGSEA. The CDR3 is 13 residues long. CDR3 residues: CSVTLGVNTEAFF. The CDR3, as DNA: TGCAGCGTCACCTTAGGGGTTAACACTGAAGCTTTCTTT. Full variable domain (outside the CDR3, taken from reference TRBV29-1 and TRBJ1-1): SAVISQKPSRDICQRGTSLTIQCQVDSQVTMMFWYRQQPGQSLTLIATANQGSEATYESGFVIDKFPISRPNLTFSTLTVSNMSPEDSSIYLCSVTLGVNTEAFFGQGTRLTVV.

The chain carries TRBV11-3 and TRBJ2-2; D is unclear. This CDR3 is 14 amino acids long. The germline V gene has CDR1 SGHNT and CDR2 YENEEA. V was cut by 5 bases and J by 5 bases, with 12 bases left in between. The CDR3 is CASSLDAATGELFF. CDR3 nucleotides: TGTGCCAGCAGCCTTGACGCAGCGACCGGGGAGCTGTTTTTT.

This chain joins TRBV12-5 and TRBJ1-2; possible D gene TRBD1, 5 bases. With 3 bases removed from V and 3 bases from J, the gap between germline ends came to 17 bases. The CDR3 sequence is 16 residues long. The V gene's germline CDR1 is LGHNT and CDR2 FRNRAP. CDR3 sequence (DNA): TGTGCTAGTGGTTTACCCGGCGGACACTCCTACTATGGCTACACCTTC. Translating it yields CASGLPGGHSYYGYTF.

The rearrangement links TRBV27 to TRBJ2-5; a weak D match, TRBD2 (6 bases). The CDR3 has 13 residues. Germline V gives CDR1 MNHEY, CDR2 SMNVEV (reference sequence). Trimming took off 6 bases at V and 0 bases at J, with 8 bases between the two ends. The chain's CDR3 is CASRLADQETQYF. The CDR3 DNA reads TGTGCCAGCAGACTAGCAGACCAAGAGACCCAGTACTTC.

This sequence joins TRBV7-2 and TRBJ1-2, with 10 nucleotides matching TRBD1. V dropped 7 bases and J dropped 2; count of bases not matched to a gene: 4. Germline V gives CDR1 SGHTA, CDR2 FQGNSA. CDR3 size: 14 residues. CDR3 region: CASTTGGRNYGYTF. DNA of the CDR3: TGTGCCAGCACGACAGGGGGCCGAAACTATGGCTACACCTTC. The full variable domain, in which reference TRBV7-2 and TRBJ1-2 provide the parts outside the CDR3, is GAGVSQSPSNKVTEKGKDVELRCDPISGHTALYWYRQSLGQGLEFLIYFQGNSAPDKSGLPSDRFSAERTGGSVSTLTIQRTQQEDSAVYLCASTTGGRNYGYTFGSGTRLTVV.

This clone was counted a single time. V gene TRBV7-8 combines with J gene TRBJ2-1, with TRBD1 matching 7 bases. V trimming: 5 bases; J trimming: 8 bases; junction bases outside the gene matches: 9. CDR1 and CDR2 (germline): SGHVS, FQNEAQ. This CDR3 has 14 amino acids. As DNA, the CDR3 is TGTGCCAGCAGCGACAGGGTCTCGGGCCATGAGCAGTTCTTC. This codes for CASSDRVSGHEQFF.

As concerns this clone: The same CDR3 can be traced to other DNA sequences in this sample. For the CDR3, the DNA is TGCGCCAGCAGCCAAGGGGCTAGCGGCCAAGAGACCCAGTACTTC. Its translation: CASSQGASGQETQYF. The chain carries TRBV4-1 and TRBJ2-5; TRBD2 aligns across 7 bases. After removal of 1 base from V and 1 base from J, the junction contained 3 bases not matched to a gene. CDR1 and CDR2 from the germline V gene are MGHRA and YSYEKL. The CDR3 is made up of 15 amino acids.

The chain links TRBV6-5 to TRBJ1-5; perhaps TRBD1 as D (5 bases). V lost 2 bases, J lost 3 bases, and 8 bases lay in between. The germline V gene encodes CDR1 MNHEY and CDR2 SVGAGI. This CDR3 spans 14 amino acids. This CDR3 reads CASSYRGVNQPQHF. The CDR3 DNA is TGTGCCAGCAGTTACCGGGGGGTCAATCAGCCCCAGCATTTT.

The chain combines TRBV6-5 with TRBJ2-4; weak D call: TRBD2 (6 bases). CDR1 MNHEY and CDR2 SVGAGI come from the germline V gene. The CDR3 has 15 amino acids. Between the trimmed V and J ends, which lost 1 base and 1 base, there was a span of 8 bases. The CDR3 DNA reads TGTGCCAGCAGTTACTTTGGAGGGGCCAAAAACATTCAGTACTTC. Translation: CASSYFGGAKNIQYF.

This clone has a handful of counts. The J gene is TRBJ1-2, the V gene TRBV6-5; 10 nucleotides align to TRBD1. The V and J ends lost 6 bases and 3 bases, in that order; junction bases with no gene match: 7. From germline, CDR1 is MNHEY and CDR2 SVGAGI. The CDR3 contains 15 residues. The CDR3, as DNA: TGTGCCAGCAGGTCGGACAGGGGGAGGGACTATGGCTACACCTTC. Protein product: CASRSDRGRDYGYTF.

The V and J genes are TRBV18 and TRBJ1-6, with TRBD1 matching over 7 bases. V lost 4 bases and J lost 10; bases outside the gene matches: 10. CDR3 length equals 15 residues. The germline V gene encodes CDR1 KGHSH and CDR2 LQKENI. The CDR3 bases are TGTGCCAGCTCACAGACCGACAGGGATTGGTCACCCCTCCACTTT. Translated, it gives CASSQTDRDWSPLHF.

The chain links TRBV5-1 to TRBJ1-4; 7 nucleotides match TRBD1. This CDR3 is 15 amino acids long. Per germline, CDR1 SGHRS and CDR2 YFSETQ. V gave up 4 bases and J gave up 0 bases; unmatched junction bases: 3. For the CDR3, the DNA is TGCGCCAGCAGCCCGGGGACAGCAACTAATGAAAAACTGTTTTTT. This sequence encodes CASSPGTATNEKLFF.

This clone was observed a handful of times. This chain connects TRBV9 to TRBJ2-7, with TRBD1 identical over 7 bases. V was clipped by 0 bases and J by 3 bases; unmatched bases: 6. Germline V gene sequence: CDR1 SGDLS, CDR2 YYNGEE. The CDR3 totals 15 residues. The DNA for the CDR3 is TGTGCCAGCAGCGTAGGACAGGGAAGTATCTACGAGCAGTACTTC. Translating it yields CASSVGQGSIYEQYF.